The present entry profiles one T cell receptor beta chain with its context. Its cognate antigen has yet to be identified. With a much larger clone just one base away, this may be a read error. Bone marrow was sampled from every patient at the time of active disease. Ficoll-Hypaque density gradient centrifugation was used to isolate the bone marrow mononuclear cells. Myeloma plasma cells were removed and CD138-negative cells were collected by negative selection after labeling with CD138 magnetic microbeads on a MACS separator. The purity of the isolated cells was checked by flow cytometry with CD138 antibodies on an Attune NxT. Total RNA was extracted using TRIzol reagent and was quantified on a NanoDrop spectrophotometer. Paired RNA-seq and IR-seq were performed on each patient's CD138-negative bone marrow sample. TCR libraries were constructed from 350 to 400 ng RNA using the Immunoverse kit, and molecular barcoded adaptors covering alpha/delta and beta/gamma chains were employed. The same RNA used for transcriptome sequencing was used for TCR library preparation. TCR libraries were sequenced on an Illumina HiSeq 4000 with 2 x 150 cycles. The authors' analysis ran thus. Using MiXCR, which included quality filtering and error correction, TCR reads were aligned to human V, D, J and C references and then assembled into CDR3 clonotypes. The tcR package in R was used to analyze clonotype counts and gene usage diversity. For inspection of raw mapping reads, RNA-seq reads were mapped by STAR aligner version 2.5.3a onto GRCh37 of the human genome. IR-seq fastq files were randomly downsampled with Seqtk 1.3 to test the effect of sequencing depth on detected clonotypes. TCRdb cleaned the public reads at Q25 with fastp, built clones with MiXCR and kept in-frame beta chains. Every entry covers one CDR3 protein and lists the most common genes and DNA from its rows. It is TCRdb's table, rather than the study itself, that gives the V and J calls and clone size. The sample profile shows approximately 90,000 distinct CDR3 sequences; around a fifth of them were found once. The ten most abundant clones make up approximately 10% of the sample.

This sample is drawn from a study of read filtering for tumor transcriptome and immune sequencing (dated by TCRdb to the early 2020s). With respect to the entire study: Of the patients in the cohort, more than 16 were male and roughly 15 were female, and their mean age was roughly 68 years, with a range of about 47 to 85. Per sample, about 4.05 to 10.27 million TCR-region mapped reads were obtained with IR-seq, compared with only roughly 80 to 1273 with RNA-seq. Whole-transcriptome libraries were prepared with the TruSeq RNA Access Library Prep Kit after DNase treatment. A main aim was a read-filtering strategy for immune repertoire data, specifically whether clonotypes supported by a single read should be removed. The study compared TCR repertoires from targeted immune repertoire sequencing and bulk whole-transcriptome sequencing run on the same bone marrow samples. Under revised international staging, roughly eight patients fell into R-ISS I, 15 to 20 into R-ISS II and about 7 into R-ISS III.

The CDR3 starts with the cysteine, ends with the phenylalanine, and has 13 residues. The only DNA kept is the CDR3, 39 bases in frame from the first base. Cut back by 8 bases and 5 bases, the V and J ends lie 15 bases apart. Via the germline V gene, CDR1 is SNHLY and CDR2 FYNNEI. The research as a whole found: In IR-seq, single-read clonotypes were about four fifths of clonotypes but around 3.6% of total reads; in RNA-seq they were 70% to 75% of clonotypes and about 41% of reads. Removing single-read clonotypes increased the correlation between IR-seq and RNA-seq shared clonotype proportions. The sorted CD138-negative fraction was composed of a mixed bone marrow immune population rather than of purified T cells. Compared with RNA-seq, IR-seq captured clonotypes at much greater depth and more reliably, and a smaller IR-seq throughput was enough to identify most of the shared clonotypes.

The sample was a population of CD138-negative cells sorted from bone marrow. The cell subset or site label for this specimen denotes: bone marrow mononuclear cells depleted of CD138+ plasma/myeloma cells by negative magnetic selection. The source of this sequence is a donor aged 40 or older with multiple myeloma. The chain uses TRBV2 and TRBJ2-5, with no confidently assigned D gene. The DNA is TGTGCCAGCGTCCTACAGACACAGGAGACCCAGTACTTC. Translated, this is CASVLQTQETQYF. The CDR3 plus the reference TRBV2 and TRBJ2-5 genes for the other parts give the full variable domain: EPEVTQTPSHQVTQMGQEVILRCVPISNHLYFYWYRQILGQKVEFLVSFYNNEISEKSEIFDDQFSVERPDGSNFTLKIRSTKLEDSAMYFCASVLQTQETQYFGPGTRLLVL.